These 27 T cell receptor beta chains were all obtained from the same sample, sequenced in a study of cytomegalovirus exposure and HLA in healthy donors. In the PCR, 60 Vbeta and 13 Jbeta primers were used. Using immunoSEQ multiplex PCR, the repertoire was profiled, and TCRdb retains in-frame clones only, with some absent. The sample lists under 200,000 clones, about four fifths seen once, with roughly 0.38% in the top ten. Sequencing was carried out using PBMCs. The receptors stem from a boy aged 2 to 9 in good health and CMV-seronegative.

This clone appeared once. The J gene is TRBJ1-2, the V gene TRBV6-1, with 8 bases fitting TRBD1. This CDR3 region has 13 residues. CDR1 is MNHNS and CDR2 is SASEGT in the germline V gene. Trimming cost V 7 bases and J 5 bases; bases outside gene matches: 6. CDR3 sequence (DNA): TGTGCCAGCACACCAGGGGGCTTATATGGCTACACCTTC. Amino acids: CASTPGGLYGYTF.

The genes are TRBV19 and TRBJ1-5; D unresolved. V was trimmed by 3 bases and J by 5 bases, leaving 14 bases between them. Germline values: CDR1 LNHDA, CDR2 SQIVND (reference sequence). This CDR3 spans 15 amino acids. Here the CDR3 reads CASSIERAADQPQHF. The CDR3 DNA reads as TGTGCCAGTAGTATTGAGAGGGCAGCGGATCAGCCCCAGCATTTT.

This sequence joins TRBV2 and TRBJ2-4; D unclear. This CDR3 contains 15 residues. Looked up from germline, CDR1 is SNHLY and CDR2 is FYNNEI. V was clipped by 0 bases and J by 8 bases, with 14 bases between them. The CDR3 loop reads CASSEALQVYHIQYF. In nucleotides, the CDR3 is TGTGCCAGCAGTGAAGCGCTTCAAGTCTATCACATTCAGTACTTC.

V gene TRBV6-1 combines with J gene TRBJ1-5; 10 bases are shared with TRBD1. With 7 bases clipped from V and 2 bases from J, the junction kept 5 bases outside the gene matches. CDR3 length: 15 amino acids. Germline lookup yields CDR1 MNHNS and CDR2 SASEGT. The CDR3 sequence is CASNRGTGGNQPQHF. CDR3 sequence (DNA): TGTGCCAGCAACAGGGGGACAGGGGGCAATCAGCCCCAGCATTTT.

This rearrangement joins TRBV9 to TRBJ2-2; D ambiguous. The CDR3 runs 13 residues. CDR1 is SGDLS, CDR2 YYNGEE, per germline. V was shortened by 3 bases and J by 5 bases, with 8 bases between the two germline ends. DNA of the CDR3: TGTGCCAGCAGCGCTAAAAGAACCGGGGAGCTGTTTTTT. Protein: CASSAKRTGELFF.

The DNA of the CDR3 is TGTGCCAGCAGCTCCGTTCTAGCGGGAGCATACTACGAGCAGTACTTC. It encodes CASSSVLAGAYYEQYF. This chain connects TRBV7-9 to TRBJ2-7; 10 nucleotides align to TRBD2. The CDR3 runs 16 residues. V shed 4 bases and J 3 bases; nucleotides not matched to a gene: 9. Germline-derived CDR1 and CDR2 are SEHNR and FQNEAQ (reference sequence).

The chain is built from TRBV9 and TRBJ2-1; unclear D gene. The V and J ends lost 3 bases and 4 bases respectively, with 5 bases between them. CDR1 and CDR2 from the germline V gene are SGDLS and YYNGEE. The CDR3 loop spans 12 amino acids. The CDR3 sequence is CASSATYNEQFF. The CDR3 region has the DNA TGTGCCAGCAGCGCTACTTACAATGAGCAGTTCTTC.

The V gene is TRBV16, the J gene TRBJ1-1, with a tentative D call TRBD1 (5 bases). CDR1 is KGHSY, CDR2 FQNENV, per germline. CDR3 length: 16 amino acids. Trimming took 2 bases from V and 6 from J, leaving 19 bases between them. CDR3 sequence (DNA): TGTGCCAGCAGCCAAGCGACAGCAGCATGGGCGTCTGAAGCTTTCTTT. It specifies CASSQATAAWASEAFF. Looking up the rest from reference TRBV16 and TRBJ1-1 gives the full variable domain: GEEVAQTPKHLVRGEGQKAKLYCAPIKGHSYVFWYQQVLKNEFKFLISFQNENVFDETGMPKERFSAKCLPNSPCSLEIQATKLEDSAVYFCASSQATAAWASEAFFGQGTRLTVV.

CDR3 sequence reads: CSVKTGGTEAFF. The DNA of the CDR3 is TGCAGCGTAAAGACAGGGGGAACTGAAGCTTTCTTT. The rearrangement links TRBV29-1 to TRBJ1-1; the match to TRBD1 covers 9 bases. The germline V gene encodes CDR1 SQVTM and CDR2 ANQGSEA. This CDR3 is 12 amino acids long. J was trimmed by 5 bases and V by 6 bases; bases with no gene match: 4.

The chain uses TRBV5-1 and TRBJ1-4, with TRBD1 as a possible D gene (6 bases). This CDR3 comprises 17 residues. V shed 2 bases and J shed 7 bases, with 21 bases lying between them. Germline CDR1 and CDR2: SGHRS and YFSETQ. In nucleotides, the CDR3 is TGCGCCAGCAGCTTAGGAACCCAGGGGCGGATAGGTGAAAAACTGTTTTTT. This translates into CASSLGTQGRIGEKLFF.

This sequence joins TRBV10-3 and TRBJ1-2; no firm D call. V shed 0 bases and J shed 8 bases, with 10 bases lying between them. This CDR3 comprises 13 residues. Germline CDR1 ENHRY, CDR2 SYGVKD. CDR3 loop: CAISESGMEGYTF. The CDR3 coding sequence is TGTGCCATCAGTGAGTCCGGGATGGAGGGCTACACCTTC.

The CDR3 nucleotides are TGTGCCAGCAGCTCCAGCGGGAGATACGAGCAGTACTTC. It specifies CASSSSGRYEQYF. V and J are TRBV11-2 and TRBJ2-7, with 8 bases matching TRBD2. With 4 bases clipped from V and 4 bases from J, the junction kept 3 bases outside the gene matches. The length of the CDR3 is 13 residues. Per germline, CDR1 SGHAT and CDR2 FQNNGV.

V usage is TRBV28 and J usage is TRBJ1-3; D is ambiguous. From germline, CDR1 is MDHEN and CDR2 SYDVKM. This CDR3 is 14 amino acids long. Trimming cost V 2 bases and J 1 base, with 6 bases left between them. CDR3 DNA: TGTGCCAGCAGTTTACACGGTTCTGGAAACACCATATATTTT. This sequence encodes CASSLHGSGNTIYF.

V and J are TRBV7-8 and TRBJ2-1; 9 positions agree with TRBD2. Germline V lookup: CDR1 SGHVS, CDR2 FQNEAQ. The junction had 9 bases not matched to a gene; V was cut back by 3 bases and J by 6 bases. The CDR3 length is 16 residues. The CDR3 DNA reads TGTGCCAGCAGCTTCCCAAGGCTAGCGGGATCCAATGAGCAGTTCTTC. Protein product: CASSFPRLAGSNEQFF.

J is TRBJ2-3 and V is TRBV11-3, with 8 positions matching TRBD2. Germline lookup yields CDR1 SGHNT and CDR2 YENEEA. The CDR3 is made up of 16 amino acids. After removal of 1 base from V and 6 bases from J, the junction contained 9 bases not matched to a gene. In nucleotides, the CDR3 is TGTGCCAGCAGCTTAGGAGATAGCGGGGCCCCCGATACGCAGTATTTT. Translation gives CASSLGDSGAPDTQYF.

This clone was counted only a few times. The rearrangement uses TRBV6-9 and TRBJ1-1; TRBD1 might be the D (5 bases). Trimming took off 2 bases at V and 3 bases at J, with 13 bases between the two ends. The CDR3 has 15 amino acids. CDR1 MNHGY and CDR2 SVAAGI come from the germline V gene. The CDR3 bases are TGTGCCAGCAGTTATACGGACACAAAAGACACTGAAGCTTTCTTT. Protein sequence: CASSYTDTKDTEAFF.

The DNA of the CDR3 is TGTGCCAGCAGCGCGGCCTGGGGACAGGGTAACACTGAAGCTTTCTTT. This sequence encodes CASSAAWGQGNTEAFF. V and J are TRBV9 and TRBJ1-1, with 9 bases identical to TRBD1. The CDR3 is 16 residues long. The V gene end was trimmed by 3 bases and the J gene end by 2 bases; junction bases not matched to a gene: 8. CDR1 and CDR2 (germline): SGDLS, YYNGEE.

This chain connects TRBV2 to TRBJ2-3; 7 nucleotides match TRBD1. Germline V lookup: CDR1 SNHLY, CDR2 FYNNEI. The ends lost 6 bases at V and 2 bases at J; junction bases unmatched: 5. The length of the CDR3 is 14 residues. The CDR3 is CASRTGQDTDTQYF. CDR3 nucleotide sequence: TGTGCCAGCAGGACAGGACAGGACACAGATACGCAGTATTTT. The full variable domain, with the rest looked up from reference TRBV2 and TRBJ2-3, is EPEVTQTPSHQVTQMGQEVILRCVPISNHLYFYWYRQILGQKVEFLVSFYNNEISEKSEIFDDQFSVERPDGSNFTLKIRSTKLEDSAMYFCASRTGQDTDTQYFGPGTRLTVL.

V is TRBV28 and J is TRBJ2-2, with 9 bases that match TRBD2. Germline V gene lookup returns CDR1 MDHEN and CDR2 SYDVKM. CDR3 length: 17 amino acids. The V segment lost 4 bases and the J segment 1 base; nucleotides outside the gene matches: 7. The CDR3 region is CASSSQNSGRNTGELFF. The CDR3 DNA reads TGTGCCAGCAGTTCCCAGAATAGCGGGAGGAACACCGGGGAGCTGTTTTTT.

In this sample, this clone turned up once. The chain links TRBV18 to TRBJ1-1; TRBD1 might be the D (5 bases). Germline CDR1 reads KGHSH; CDR2 reads LQKENI. CDR3 length: 16 amino acids. V was shortened by 1 base and J by 2 bases, with 14 bases between the two germline ends. The DNA for the CDR3 is TGTGCCAGCTCACCACTTTCCAGACAGCCTAACACTGAAGCTTTCTTT. Translation gives CASSPLSRQPNTEAFF.

There are a few counts of this clone. The chain uses TRBV2 and TRBJ1-4; D is possibly TRBD1 (5 bases). Trimming took 8 bases from V and 7 from J, leaving 11 bases between them. CDR3 length: 12 residues. Germline CDR1 is SNHLY and CDR2 is FYNNEI. The CDR3 coding sequence is TGTGCCAGCCAGGGATTGGGTGAAAAACTGTTTTTT. The encoded protein is CASQGLGEKLFF. Supplemented by reference TRBV2 and TRBJ1-4, the full variable domain reads EPEVTQTPSHQVTQMGQEVILRCVPISNHLYFYWYRQILGQKVEFLVSFYNNEISEKSEIFDDQFSVERPDGSNFTLKIRSTKLEDSAMYFCASQGLGEKLFFGSGTQLSVL.

The rearrangement joins TRBV5-1 to TRBJ2-7; 7 nucleotides line up with TRBD2. The CDR3 runs 15 residues. Germline V gene lookup returns CDR1 SGHRS and CDR2 YFSETQ. The ends lost 2 bases at V and 0 bases at J; junction bases unmatched: 5. The CDR3 protein is CASSFGGSHSYEQYF. CDR3 sequence (DNA): TGCGCCAGCAGCTTCGGCGGGAGTCACTCCTACGAGCAGTACTTC.

V gene TRBV12-2 combines with J gene TRBJ1-1; the DNA was not compared with TRBD1, the D call given in the table. TRBV12-2 is marked as a pseudogene. The CDR3 consists of 18 residues. CDR3 coding DNA: TGTGCAAGTCGCCCACCGTCGAGGACCGGGACAGAGAACACTGAAGCTTTCTTT. This codes for CASRPPSRTGTENTEAFF.

The gene calls are TRBV5-1 and TRBJ2-2, with no clear D. Germline CDR1 and CDR2: SGHRS and YFSETQ. The V end was cut by 2 bases, the J end by 7 bases, with 3 bases between. The CDR3 has 11 residues. The CDR3 here is CASSFGGELFF. CDR3 sequence (DNA): TGCGCCAGCAGCTTCGGCGGGGAGCTGTTTTTT.

CDR3 sequence (DNA): TGTGCCAGCAGCTTAACAGGGGAAACTGAAGCTTTCTTT. Translation: CASSLTGETEAFF. The chain recombines TRBV7-9 with TRBJ1-1, with 7 positions matching TRBD1. The CDR3 contains 13 residues. Trimming at V came to 2 bases and at J to 5 bases, leaving 2 bases not matched to a gene. CDR1 is SEHNR, CDR2 FQNEAQ, per germline (reference sequence).

The chain couples TRBV5-1 to TRBJ2-1; tentative D call: TRBD2 (7 bases). The CDR3 loop spans 16 amino acids. Germline loops: CDR1 SGHRS, CDR2 YFSETQ. Trimming took 4 bases from V and 4 from J, leaving 18 bases between them. The CDR3 region has the DNA TGCGCCAGCAGCGGGGGAGGGGGGAAAAATTACAATGAGCAGTTCTTC. This gives the protein CASSGGGGKNYNEQFF.

The chain has TRBV7-9 and TRBJ2-7; unclear D gene. Germline CDR1 SEHNR, CDR2 FQNEAQ (reference sequence). V lost 0 bases to trimming and J lost 2 bases, with 8 bases between them. The CDR3 is 14 residues long. The CDR3 DNA follows: TGTGCCAGCAGCTTAGCGGGCAGACCCTACGAGCAGTACTTC. Amino acids: CASSLAGRPYEQYF.